These 21 T cell receptor beta chains share one sample of origin, sequenced in a study of cytomegalovirus exposure and HLA in healthy donors. Primers for the PCR totalled 60 Vbeta and 13 Jbeta. Profiled with immunoSEQ multiplex PCR; TCRdb holds only in-frame clones, not every one. The sample holds approximately 89,000 clones, about 85% seen once. The specimen was PBMCs. These receptors all come from a man in his forties in good health and CMV-seropositive.

This clone appeared a few times. The J gene is TRBJ2-7, the V gene TRBV7-8, with 10 bases that match TRBD1. The germline V gene encodes CDR1 SGHVS and CDR2 FQNEAQ. J was trimmed by 6 bases and V by 5 bases; bases with no gene match: 7. This CDR3 comprises 14 residues. The CDR3 DNA reads TGTGCCAGCAGCCAAAAACGGACAGGGGGCGAGCAGTACTTC. Its protein is CASSQKRTGGEQYF.

This clone came up a few times. The chain joins TRBV13 to TRBJ2-6; TRBD1 matches 8 bases. V lost 6 bases to trimming and J lost 1 base; unmatched junction nucleotides: 5. Germline CDR1 is PRHDT and CDR2 is FYEKMQ (reference sequence). The CDR3 runs to 16 residues. As DNA, the CDR3 is TGTGCCAGCAGATGGCAGGGGGCTTCTGGGGCCAACGTCCTGACTTTC. Its translation: CASRWQGASGANVLTF. Supplemented by reference TRBV13 and TRBJ2-6, the full variable domain reads AAGVIQSPRHLIKEKRETATLKCYPIPRHDTVYWYQQGPGQDPQFLISFYEKMQSDKGSIPDRFSAQQFSDYHSELNMSSLELGDSALYFCASRWQGASGANVLTFGAGSRLTVL.

The V and J genes are TRBV19 and TRBJ1-4; 7 bases agree with TRBD1. CDR1 and CDR2 (germline): LNHDA, SQIVND (reference sequence). The CDR3 sequence is 14 residues long. Losses at the gene ends were 0 bases for V and 13 bases for J; bases not matched to a gene: 8. The chain's CDR3 is CASSIDSRTGGLFF. In DNA, the CDR3 is TGTGCCAGTAGTATAGATTCTAGGACAGGCGGACTGTTTTTT. The entire variable domain, with the rest obtained from reference TRBV19 and TRBJ1-4, is as follows: DGGITQSPKYLFRKEGQNVTLSCEQNLNHDAMYWYRQDPGQGLRLIYYSQIVNDFQKGDIAEGYSVSREKKESFPLTVTSAQKNPTAFYLCASSIDSRTGGLFFGSGTQLSVL.

J is TRBJ2-7 and V is TRBV27; D gene uncertain. CDR1 is MNHEY and CDR2 is SMNVEV in the germline V gene (reference sequence). The CDR3 contains 14 residues. The V gene lost 4 bases and the J gene lost 7 bases, with 17 bases spanning the gap. This CDR3 is CASSSYSLLEEQYF. For the CDR3, the DNA is TGTGCCAGCAGTTCTTACAGCCTACTGGAAGAGCAGTACTTC.

The chain recombines TRBV5-8 with TRBJ1-5; 11 bases map to TRBD1. This CDR3 has 16 residues. J gave up 6 bases and V 5 bases, and 10 bases lay outside the gene matches. Germline V gives CDR1 SGHTS, CDR2 YDEGEE. CDR3 nucleotides: TGTGCCAGCAGAGAGAGGGACAGGGGGACGGGTCAGCCCCAGCATTTT. Residues: CASRERDRGTGQPQHF.

As to this clone: At the DNA level, this CDR3 is encoded by other sequences in the same sample as well. The chain links TRBV5-1 to TRBJ2-5, with TRBD1 identical over 7 bases. The trim removed 5 bases at V and 1 base at J, leaving 2 bases unmatched. Germline V gene sequence: CDR1 SGHRS, CDR2 YFSETQ. The CDR3 is 13 residues long. CDR3 sequence: CASSPGGQETQYF. CDR3 in DNA: TGCGCCAGCAGTCCAGGGGGCCAAGAGACCCAGTACTTC.

The rearrangement joins TRBV7-2 to TRBJ1-2, with 9 bases matching TRBD1. This CDR3 contains 14 residues. Germline CDR1 is SGHTA and CDR2 is FQGNSA. The trim removed 5 bases at V and 5 bases at J, leaving 6 bases unmatched. The CDR3: CASSEQGAGYGYTF. CDR3 nucleotides: TGTGCCAGCAGCGAACAGGGGGCTGGGTATGGCTACACCTTC.

A few counts support this clone. The CDR3: CASSWRGGSNSPLHF. The CDR3 DNA sequence: TGTGCCAGCAGCTGGAGGGGAGGCAGTAATTCACCCCTCCACTTT. J is TRBJ1-6 and V is TRBV5-4; perhaps TRBD1 as D (5 bases). This CDR3 spans 15 amino acids. Trimming took off 3 bases at V and 6 bases at J, with 13 bases between the two ends. CDR1 and CDR2 from the germline V gene are SGHNT and YYREEE (reference sequence).

The chain couples TRBV28 to TRBJ2-3, with 11 bases lining up with TRBD2. V lost 7 bases to trimming and J lost 8 bases; unmatched junction nucleotides: 11. Germline V gene lookup returns CDR1 MDHEN and CDR2 SYDVKM. This CDR3 contains 15 residues. CDR3 bases: TGTGCCAGCACCCTCGGGACTAGCGGCCCCAGTACGCAGTATTTT. This gives the protein CASTLGTSGPSTQYF.

The chain joins TRBV5-1 to TRBJ2-1, with 8 bases aligning to TRBD2. Looked up from germline, CDR1 is SGHRS and CDR2 is YFSETQ. This CDR3 spans 16 amino acids. Trimming at V came to 1 base and at J to 3 bases, leaving 6 bases not matched to a gene. Here the CDR3 reads CASSLRVGTSYNEQFF. The CDR3 DNA reads TGCGCCAGCAGCTTGCGGGTCGGGACTAGCTACAATGAGCAGTTCTTC.

V is TRBV7-9 and J is TRBJ2-1; a possible D gene is TRBD2 (7 bases). Deletions cut 6 bases from V and 0 bases from J, with 15 bases between. The CDR3 has 16 residues. Germline V gene lookup returns CDR1 SEHNR and CDR2 FQNEAQ (reference sequence). The CDR3 reads CASRGGGGGSYNEQFF. The CDR3 DNA is TGTGCCAGCAGAGGGGGGGGAGGTGGCTCCTACAATGAGCAGTTCTTC.

The chain recombines TRBV5-1 with TRBJ2-3; 10 bases agree with TRBD2. Germline trimming cut 5 bases from V and 2 bases from J; bases unmatched to any gene: 8. This CDR3 comprises 16 residues. Looked up from germline, CDR1 is SGHRS and CDR2 is YFSETQ. The DNA for the CDR3 is TGCGCCAGCAGAGGGGTACTAGCGGGGAACACAGATACGCAGTATTTT. Its translation: CASRGVLAGNTDTQYF.

The chain combines TRBV5-1 with TRBJ2-3; TRBD1 agrees at 8 bases. J gave up 4 bases and V 4 bases, and 8 bases lay outside the gene matches. This CDR3 has 15 residues. CDR1 and CDR2 from the germline V gene are SGHRS and YFSETQ. The CDR3 reads CASSHQGAVPDTQYF. Written as DNA, the CDR3 is TGCGCCAGCAGCCACCAGGGGGCTGTCCCAGATACGCAGTATTTT.

The chain uses TRBV11-2 and TRBJ2-1; D is possibly TRBD2 (7 bases). V was pared by 7 bases and J by 7 bases, with 17 bases between. The CDR3 consists of 14 residues. Germline CDR1 is SGHAT and CDR2 is FQNNGV. The CDR3 DNA reads TGTGCCAGCACCATAGGGGGGGGAAGGAATGAGCAGTTCTTC. Encoded protein: CASTIGGGRNEQFF.

This rearrangement joins TRBV6-5 to TRBJ2-2, with D possibly TRBD2 on 7 matching bases. The CDR3 sequence is 15 residues long. Germline CDR1 MNHEY, CDR2 SVGAGI. V dropped 6 bases and J dropped 7 bases, with 18 bases sitting between them. Here the CDR3 reads CASRLGGGGGGELFF. CDR3 sequence (DNA): TGTGCCAGCAGACTGGGCGGGGGAGGGGGCGGGGAGCTGTTTTTT.

The genes are TRBV6-1 and TRBJ1-6; 9 positions agree with TRBD1. Germline V gene sequence: CDR1 MNHNS, CDR2 SASEGT. V lost 1 base and J lost 9; bases outside the gene matches: 1. CDR3 length: 14 amino acids. CDR3 nucleotide sequence: TGTGCCAGCAGTGAAGGGACAGGGGCTTCACCCCTCCACTTT. This codes for CASSEGTGASPLHF.

The chain combines TRBV5-1 with TRBJ2-3; the match to TRBD2 covers 12 bases. The J segment lost 0 bases and the V segment lost 4 bases, leaving 3 bases of the junction unmatched. Germline CDR1 and CDR2: SGHRS and YFSETQ. CDR3 length: 16 residues. The CDR3 spells CASSPGLAGSTDTQYF. The DNA of the CDR3 is TGCGCCAGCAGCCCCGGACTAGCGGGGAGCACAGATACGCAGTATTTT.

The chain links TRBV11-3 to TRBJ2-2; D possibly corresponds to TRBD2 (6 bases). The germline V and J ends were trimmed by 1 base and 5 bases, with 8 bases remaining between them. The germline gives CDR1 SGHNT, CDR2 YENEEA. The CDR3 sequence is 14 residues long. The chain's CDR3 is CASSLVRDTGELFF. The CDR3 nucleotides read TGTGCCAGCAGCTTAGTGCGGGATACCGGGGAGCTGTTTTTT.

There are a few counts of this clone. This rearrangement joins TRBV9 to TRBJ1-5, with a possible D match to TRBD1 (5 bases). From germline, CDR1 is SGDLS and CDR2 YYNGEE. The CDR3 loop spans 17 amino acids. Trimming stripped 2 bases from V and 5 bases from J, with 20 bases between. The chain's CDR3 is CASSVPRGSRYDQPQHF. CDR3 DNA: TGTGCCAGCAGCGTTCCGCGGGGCAGCCGATATGATCAGCCCCAGCATTTT. The variable domain in full, completed from reference TRBV9 and TRBJ1-5, reads DSGVTQTPKHLITATGQRVTLRCSPRSGDLSVYWYQQSLDQGLQFLIQYYNGEERAKGNILERFSAQQFPDLHSELNLSSLELGDSALYFCASSVPRGSRYDQPQHFGDGTRLSIL.

By share, this clone ranks as medium-sized (0.01 to 0.1%). The same CDR3 also results from other DNA sequences found in this sample. This chain links TRBV19 with TRBJ2-1; D uncertain. Trimming cost V 3 bases and J 0 bases, with 9 bases left between them. Per the germline V gene, CDR1 is LNHDA and CDR2 is SQIVND (reference sequence). This CDR3 has 15 amino acids. The CDR3 DNA reads TGTGCCAGTAGTATTGGGCCGAGCTCCTACAATGAGCAGTTCTTC. This translates into CASSIGPSSYNEQFF.

The chain joins TRBV19 to TRBJ2-7; a possible D gene is TRBD2 (5 bases). CDR3 size: 13 residues. V shed 3 bases and J shed 5 bases, with 11 bases lying between them. CDR1 is LNHDA, CDR2 SQIVND, per germline (reference sequence). CDR3 protein: CASSMAGLNEQYF. The CDR3 DNA is TGTGCCAGTAGTATGGCAGGACTCAACGAGCAGTACTTC.